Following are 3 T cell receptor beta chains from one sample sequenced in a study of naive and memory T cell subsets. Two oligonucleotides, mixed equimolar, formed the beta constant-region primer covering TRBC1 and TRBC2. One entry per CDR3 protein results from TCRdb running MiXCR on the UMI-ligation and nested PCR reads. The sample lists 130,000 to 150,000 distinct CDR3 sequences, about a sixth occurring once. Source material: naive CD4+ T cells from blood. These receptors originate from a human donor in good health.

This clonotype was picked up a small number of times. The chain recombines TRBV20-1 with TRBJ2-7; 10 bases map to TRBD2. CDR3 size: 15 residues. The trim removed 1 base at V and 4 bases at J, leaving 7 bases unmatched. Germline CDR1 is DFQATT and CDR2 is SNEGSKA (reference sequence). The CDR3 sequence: CSARAGSGRGYEQYF. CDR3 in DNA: TGCAGTGCTAGAGCTGGAAGCGGGAGGGGGTACGAGCAGTACTTC.

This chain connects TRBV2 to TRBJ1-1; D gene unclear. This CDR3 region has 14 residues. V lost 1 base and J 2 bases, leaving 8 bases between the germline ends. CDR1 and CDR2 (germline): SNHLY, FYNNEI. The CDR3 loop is CASSEGTSNTEAFF. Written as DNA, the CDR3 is TGTGCCAGCAGTGAAGGGACCTCAAACACTGAAGCTTTCTTT.

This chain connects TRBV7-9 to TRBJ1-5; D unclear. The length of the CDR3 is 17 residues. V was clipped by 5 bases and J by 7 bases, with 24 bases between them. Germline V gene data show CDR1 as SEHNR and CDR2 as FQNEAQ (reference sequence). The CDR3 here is CASSAGRGLNPPQPQHF. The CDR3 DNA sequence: TGTGCCAGCAGCGCGGGCCGAGGGCTAAATCCCCCACAGCCCCAGCATTTT. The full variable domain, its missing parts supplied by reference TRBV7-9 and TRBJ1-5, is DTGVSQNPRHKITKRGQNVTFRCDPISEHNRLYWYRQTLGQGPEFLTYFQNEAQLEKSRLLSDRFSAERPKGSFSTLEIQRTEQGDSAMYLCASSAGRGLNPPQPQHFGDGTRLSIL.